The 10 T cell receptor beta chains below were found in one sample sequenced in a study of blood T cell repertoires in COVID-19. TCRdb keeps only in-frame clones here, not all; method: immunoSEQ multiplex PCR. The sample holds about 160,000 clones, 90% to 95% seen once. The sequenced sample was peripheral blood. The receptor set was obtained from a woman aged 50 to 60 with acute or convalescent COVID-19.

The rearrangement joins TRBV27 to TRBJ2-7; no reliable D call. In germline, CDR1 is MNHEY, CDR2 SMNVEV (reference sequence). The CDR3 has 13 amino acids. V shed 5 bases and J shed 4 bases, with 12 bases lying between them. The DNA of the CDR3 is TGTGCCAGCAGTCCTAGAGAGACTTACGAGCAGTACTTC. It is translated as CASSPRETYEQYF.

The chain joins TRBV7-6 to TRBJ2-1; 7 nucleotides line up with TRBD2. Per the germline V gene, CDR1 is SGHVS and CDR2 is FNYEAQ. V shed 5 bases and J 8 bases; nucleotides not matched to a gene: 9. The CDR3 has 14 amino acids. The CDR3 loop is CASSGGEAEDEQFF. The CDR3 bases are TGTGCCAGCAGCGGGGGGGAGGCGGAGGATGAGCAGTTCTTC.

The chain is built from TRBV7-9 and TRBJ1-1; TRBD1 is a possible D gene (6 bases). The V and J ends lost 5 bases and 8 bases respectively, with 12 bases between them. The germline CDR1 and CDR2 sequences are SEHNR and FQNEAQ (reference sequence). This CDR3 has 12 residues. For the CDR3, the DNA is TGTGCCAGCAGCAGCAAGAGGGGGGAAGCTTTCTTT. It codes for CASSSKRGEAFF.

The rearrangement links TRBV5-8 to TRBJ1-2; D call uncertain. Trimming removed 1 base from V and 7 bases from J, with 8 bases in between. This CDR3 spans 12 amino acids. Germline V lookup: CDR1 SGHTS, CDR2 YDEGEE. The CDR3, as DNA: TGTGCCAGCAGCTTGATGAGCCTTGGCTACACCTTC. Its protein product is CASSLMSLGYTF.

The V gene is TRBV24-1, the J gene TRBJ2-2; D not certain. Deletions cut 3 bases from V and 6 bases from J, with 10 bases between. In germline, CDR1 is KGHDR, CDR2 SFDVKD. CDR3 size: 14 residues. The CDR3 region has the DNA TGTGCCACCAGTGATGCCTATAACGCCGGGGAGCTGTTTTTT. Translating it yields CATSDAYNAGELFF.

The chain carries TRBV7-2 and TRBJ2-7, with 8 bases identical to TRBD1. The CDR3 is 15 residues long. The germline V gene has CDR1 SGHTA and CDR2 FQGNSA. Germline trimming cut 4 bases from V and 0 bases from J; bases unmatched to any gene: 5. The DNA of the CDR3 is TGTGCCAGCAGCTCGGGACAGGTTAGCTCCTACGAGCAGTACTTC. This translates into CASSSGQVSSYEQYF.

The chain combines TRBV24-1 with TRBJ1-2, with D perhaps matching TRBD1 (5 bases). Germline values: CDR1 KGHDR, CDR2 SFDVKD. The CDR3 length is 13 residues. Deletions cut 2 bases from V and 4 bases from J, with 7 bases between. CDR3 nucleotide sequence: TGTGCCACCAGTGATTCTCAGGGCTATGGCTACACCTTC. Encoded protein: CATSDSQGYGYTF.

The chain joins TRBV9 to TRBJ1-1; D unresolved. This CDR3 is built from 13 residues. Looked up from germline, CDR1 is SGDLS and CDR2 is YYNGEE. Trimming took off 0 bases at V and 1 base at J, with 4 bases between the two ends. CDR3 coding DNA: TGTGCCAGCAGCGTAGTCTGGAACACTGAAGCTTTCTTT. This sequence encodes CASSVVWNTEAFF.

The chain links TRBV11-2 to TRBJ2-7, with D tentatively TRBD1 (6 bases). This CDR3 comprises 15 residues. Trimming took 0 bases from V and 6 from J, leaving 15 bases between them. Germline-derived CDR1 and CDR2 are SGHAT and FQNNGV. The CDR3 nucleotides are TGTGCCAGCAGCTTAGAAGGCAGGGGATTCTCCGAGCAGTACTTC. Translated: CASSLEGRGFSEQYF.

The genes are TRBV24-1 and TRBJ2-3, with TRBD1 identical over 7 bases. V gave up 2 bases and J gave up 2 bases; unmatched junction bases: 6. Germline V gene sequence: CDR1 KGHDR, CDR2 SFDVKD. The CDR3 is made up of 16 amino acids. CDR3: CATSDSTGTVTDTQYF. The CDR3 coding sequence is TGTGCCACCAGTGATTCGACAGGGACCGTCACAGATACGCAGTATTTT.